These 20 T cell receptor beta chains were sequenced from one sample in a study of CXCR3-negative and CXCR3-positive naive CD8 T cells. Their cognate antigens are unknown. Notes on the study in general: TRB CDR3s of CXCR3-positive naive cells were more hydrophobic than those of CXCR3-negative naive cells.

Libraries were UMI-labeled 5' RACE TRB cDNA. TCRdb re-called the 5' RACE reads and catalogs CDR3 proteins one per entry, DNA excluded. This sample's clone table lists over 5,500 distinct CDR3 sequences. Sequencing input: naive CXCR3+ CD8+ T cells from blood. Subset meaning: CD45RO-CCR7+CD27+CD95- naive CD8+ T cells expressing CXCR3 (TNR3+). The receptors were gathered from a human donor in good health. Some clones in this sample may be carry-over from other donors' samples.

The J gene is TRBJ2-1, the V gene TRBV29-1; TCRdb returns TRBD1, unconfirmable since there is no DNA. The CDR3 is 14 amino acids. CDR1 is SQVTM and CDR2 is ANQGSEA in the germline V gene. The CDR3: CSVPLGGHPNEQFF.

By frequency, this clonotype registers medium-sized (0.01 to 0.1%). V gene TRBV12-5 combines with J gene TRBJ2-3; TCRdb picks TRBD1, but there is no DNA to check that call. The CDR3 extends over 12 amino acids. From germline, CDR1 is LGHNT and CDR2 FRNRAP. This chain's CDR3 is CASGRPTDTQYF.

The rearrangement uses TRBV28 and TRBJ2-5; as DNA is missing, the TRBD1 call by TCRdb cannot be tested. The CDR3 sequence is 17 residues long. Germline CDR1 and CDR2: MDHEN and SYDVKM. This CDR3 reads CASSFPPGGRPQETQYF.

The chain recombines TRBV29-1 with TRBJ2-7; the TCRdb D gene call, TRBD2, has no DNA to confirm it. The CDR3 spans 17 residues. The germline CDR1 and CDR2 sequences are SQVTM and ANQGSEA. The CDR3 reads CSVNAYGGRERRYEQYF.

This clonotype is deemed medium-sized by its frequency. The chain carries TRBV29-1 and TRBJ2-7; as DNA is missing, the TRBD1 call by TCRdb cannot be tested. There are 11 residues in the CDR3. The germline V gene encodes CDR1 SQVTM and CDR2 ANQGSEA. The CDR3 spells CSARDRQEQYF.

The chain combines TRBV4-2 with TRBJ2-2; TCRdb names TRBD1, which stays unverified in the absence of DNA. From germline, CDR1 is LGHNA and CDR2 YNFKEQ. The CDR3 runs 14 residues. This CDR3 is CASSPPGWTGELFF.

This clonotype is deemed medium-sized (0.01 to 0.1%) by its frequency. J is TRBJ2-7 and V is TRBV4-1; the D gene TCRdb calls, TRBD1, cannot be checked with no DNA. Germline CDR1 MGHRA, CDR2 YSYEKL. This CDR3 spans 12 amino acids. The CDR3: CASSQYRGEQYF.

Judged by frequency, this clonotype is medium-sized. The chain couples TRBV14 to TRBJ1-2; TCRdb reports TRBD1, a call that lacks DNA to check it against. Per germline, CDR1 SGHDN and CDR2 FVKESK. CDR3 size: 16 residues. This CDR3 is CASSQVESRGSGGYTF.

This clonotype is medium-sized by frequency. V gene TRBV7-2 combines with J gene TRBJ2-5; as DNA is missing, the TRBD2 call by TCRdb cannot be tested. The CDR3 has 14 residues. Germline-derived CDR1 and CDR2 are SGHTA and FQGNSA. CDR3 residues: CASSFPGGPETQYF.

The rearrangement links TRBV7-7 to TRBJ1-1; the D call of TRBD1 rests on TCRdb alone, since no DNA is present to check it. The CDR3 runs to 14 residues. CDR1 is SSHAT, CDR2 FNYEAQ, per germline (reference sequence). This CDR3 reads CASSPWTGTTEAFF. Based on the CDR3 plus reference TRBV7-7 and TRBJ1-1, the full variable domain is GAGVSQSPRYKVTKRGQDVTLRCDPISSHATLYWYQQALGQGPEFLTYFNYEAQPDKSGLPSDRFSAERPEGSISTLTIQRTEQRDSAMYRCASSPWTGTTEAFFGQGTRLTVV.

The chain recombines TRBV28 with TRBJ1-1. The CDR3 has 15 residues. Germline V gene data show CDR1 as MDHEN and CDR2 as SYDVKM. The CDR3 here is CASSSRWGVNTEAFF.

The chain recombines TRBV2 with TRBJ1-1. This CDR3 region has 15 residues. Germline-derived CDR1 and CDR2 are SNHLY and FYNNEI. CDR3 sequence: CASSVQRVWTTEAFF.

Frequency places this clonotype as medium-sized. This chain joins TRBV20-1 and TRBJ2-1; there is no DNA to check the TCRdb D call of TRBD1. CDR1 is DFQATT and CDR2 is SNEGSKA in the germline V gene (reference sequence). The CDR3 runs 14 residues. CDR3 protein: CSALDTFSYNEQFF.

According to its frequency, this clonotype is medium-sized (0.01 to 0.1%). This chain uses TRBV7-6 with TRBJ1-5; lacking DNA, the TRBD1 call made by TCRdb goes unchecked. The CDR3 is 13 residues long. Germline CDR1 reads SGHVS; CDR2 reads FNYEAQ. The CDR3 loop is CASSLGGDQPQHF.

Its frequency marks this clonotype as medium-sized (0.01 to 0.1%). The rearrangement joins TRBV29-1 to TRBJ2-7; the TCRdb D gene call, TRBD2, has no DNA to confirm it. Germline V gene lookup returns CDR1 SQVTM and CDR2 ANQGSEA. The CDR3 length is 15 residues. The CDR3: CSVGSSGSRSYEQYF.

The chain employs TRBV20-1 and TRBJ1-6. The germline V gene has CDR1 DFQATT and CDR2 SNEGSKA (reference sequence). CDR3 length equals 13 residues. The CDR3: CSARRGSSSPLHF.

V and J are TRBV25-1 and TRBJ2-5; TCRdb outputs TRBD2, but without DNA this stays unchecked. The CDR3 has 12 amino acids. Germline V gene sequence: CDR1 MGHDK, CDR2 SYGVNS. The CDR3 reads CASAGYRETQYF.

This clonotype is identified as medium-sized (0.01 to 0.1%) from frequency. V is TRBV29-1 and J is TRBJ2-7. Germline CDR1 and CDR2: SQVTM and ANQGSEA. CDR3 length: 13 residues. The CDR3 loop is CSVVGSGPYEQYF.

The gene calls are TRBV6-7 and TRBJ2-1; TCRdb picks TRBD2, but there is no DNA to check that call. TRBV6-7 is annotated as an ORF whose role is uncertain. The CDR3 contains 19 residues. The CDR3 sequence: CASSYSVTSGELPYNEQFF.

This clonotype is called medium-sized (0.01 to 0.1%) based on its frequency. The chain has TRBV7-2 and TRBJ1-5; TCRdb returns TRBD1, unconfirmable since there is no DNA. The CDR3 has 14 residues. CDR1 is SGHTA and CDR2 is FQGNSA in the germline V gene. CDR3 region: CASSFTGIDQPQHF.